The rows below give T cell receptor beta chains drawn from one sample of a study of metastatic and nonmetastatic thyroid tumors. MiXCR was used by TCRdb to re-call the PCR reads. The sample shows 30,000 to 45,000 clones, more than 20% of them seen only once. Sequencing was done on a sample of blood. Source of these receptors: a female donor with papillary thyroid cancer or a benign thyroid nodule (not recorded which). Some clones in this sample may be carry-over from other donors' samples. CDR3s include the opening cysteine and the closing phenylalanine or tryptophan. A D gene is named only where the DNA matches it firmly. Clone size appears in some rows only: once, few, many, or a class for an expanded clone.

-	TRBJ1-5	TRBV12-3/TRBV12-4	few	TGTGCCAGCAGAACTACAGTGAATCAGCCCCAGCATTTT	CASRTTVNQPQHF
TRBD1	TRBJ1-4	TRBV4-3	-	TGCGCCAGCAGCCAAGAGCAGGGGGCGAACGAAAAACTGTTTTTT	CASSQEQGANEKLFF
TRBD2	TRBJ2-5	TRBV6-2/TRBV6-3	-	TGTGCCAGCAGTTACTCGGGACTAGCGGGGGAGGAGACCCAGTACTTC	CASSYSGLAGEETQYF
-	TRBJ1-4	TRBV6-5	few	TGTGCCAGCAGCCCCGTGGAGGGCGTAAAACTGTTTTTT	CASSPVEGVKLFF
TRBD1	TRBJ1-1	TRBV19	few	TGTGCCAGTAGTATACGAGGACAGGGTGGGCAAGCTTTCTTT	CASSIRGQGGQAFF
-	TRBJ2-1	TRBV11-1	-	TGTGCCAGCAGCTCAACTGAACTAGCGACAGGTGAGCAGTTCTTC	CASSSTELATGEQFF
TRBD2	TRBJ2-3	TRBV6-2/TRBV6-3	-	TGTGCCAGCAGTTACGGAGCGGGACTAACAACTAGCACAGATACGCAGTATTTT	CASSYGAGLTTSTDTQYF
TRBD2	TRBJ2-1	TRBV6-1	many	TGTGCCAGCAGCGATGGGGGGGCTAGCGGGAACAATGAGCAGTTCTTC	CASSDGGASGNNEQFF
-	TRBJ1-6	TRBV10-1	-	TGCGCCAGCACAGGGTCCCTCAATTCACCCCTCCACTTT	CASTGSLNSPLHF
TRBD2	TRBJ2-3	TRBV6-5	-	TGTGCCAGCAGTTTGGGACTAGCTAACACAGATACGCAGTATTTT	CASSLGLANTDTQYF
-	TRBJ2-1	TRBV5-1	many	TGCGCCAGCAGCTTTCTGACATCGGCCGGAAATGAGCAGTTCTTC	CASSFLTSAGNEQFF
TRBD2	TRBJ2-7	TRBV28	medium-sized	TGTGCCAGCAGTTTTGGACTAGCGGGAGTTCGGGAGCAGTACTTC	CASSFGLAGVREQYF
-	TRBJ2-3	TRBV6-1	many	TGTGCCAGCAAGTTATATACAGATACGCAGTATTTT	CASKLYTDTQYF
TRBD1	TRBJ1-4	TRBV7-2	many	TGTGCCAGCAGCTCGGGACAGGGGAGTGAAAAACTGTTTTTT	CASSSGQGSEKLFF
-	TRBJ2-7	TRBV5-6	many	TGTGCCAGCAGCCCCGGTTCCTACGAGCAGTACTTC	CASSPGSYEQYF
TRBD1	TRBJ2-7	TRBV2	few	TGTGCCAGCAGTGAAAGCAGGGGGCGAGCGGAGGAGCAGTACTTC	CASSESRGRAEEQYF
-	TRBJ2-3	TRBV15	few	TGTGCCACCAGCACCCGACAGGTGTACAGCGGACCCCATAGCACAGATACGCAGTATTTT	CATSTRQVYSGPHSTDTQYF
TRBD1	TRBJ1-2	TRBV5-8	-	TGTGCCAGCAGCTACGACCGGACAGGGACGTATGGCTACACCTTC	CASSYDRTGTYGYTF
TRBD2	TRBJ2-1	TRBV20-1	-	TGCAGTGCTAGCCCTAGCGGGAAATCCGGGAACAATGAGCAGTTCTTC	CSASPSGKSGNNEQFF
TRBD1	TRBJ2-3	TRBV5-1	many	TGCGCCAGCAGCTATGGACAGGGCGGAGATACGCAGTATTTT	CASSYGQGGDTQYF
-	TRBJ1-1	TRBV11-3	many	TGTGCCAGCAGCTTAGGTGAGGTCAGGGACCCTGAAGCTTTCTTT	CASSLGEVRDPEAFF
-	TRBJ1-1	TRBV5-6	many	TGTGCCAGCAGCTTGAGTGGGATGCGGACTGAAGCTTTCTTT	CASSLSGMRTEAFF
-	TRBJ2-7	TRBV7-9	many	TGTGCCAGCAGCTTAGCACAGCTCTCCTACGAGCAGTACTTC	CASSLAQLSYEQYF
-	TRBJ1-6	TRBV9	-	TGTGCCAGCAGCGTAGCGGCTGATTCACCCCTCCACTTT	CASSVAADSPLHF
TRBD1	TRBJ1-1	TRBV6-2/TRBV6-3	many	TGTGCCAGCAGCCGAGGACAGGGGCAGGGTGAAGCTTTCTTT	CASSRGQGQGEAFF
-	TRBJ1-5	TRBV20-1	-	TGCAGTGCTAGAGATCCCAGGACCGGTCAGGGTCAGCCCCAGCATTTT	CSARDPRTGQGQPQHF
TRBD2	TRBJ2-7	TRBV29-1	many	TGCAGCTTCCGAGCCCCTCTCGGGGGGGGGGAGCAGTACTTC	CSFRAPLGGGEQYF
-	TRBJ2-6	TRBV5-4	-	TGTGCCAGTATAGACAGCTCTGGGGCCAACGTCCTGACTTTC	CASIDSSGANVLTF
-	TRBJ2-7	TRBV11-3	-	TGTGCCAGCAGCGTTAAGGCGGCCTACGAGCAGTACTTC	CASSVKAAYEQYF
TRBD1	TRBJ2-7	TRBV11-3	-	TGTGCCAACATCCGCCCGACAGGGGGTGGAATCTACGAGCAGTACTTC	CANIRPTGGGIYEQYF
TRBD1	TRBJ2-2	TRBV20-1	many	TGCAGTGCTCCCGACAGGGCGGGCGGGGAGCTGTTTTTT	CSAPDRAGGELFF
TRBD1	TRBJ1-6	TRBV2	few	TGTGCCAGCAGAGAGACAGGGATCCCCGCGTCCCTCCACTTT	CASRETGIPASLHF
TRBD1	TRBJ2-7	TRBV18	-	TGTGCCAGCTCAGGACAGGGCCTAGTGAACGAGCAGTACTTC	CASSGQGLVNEQYF
-	TRBJ1-2	TRBV19	few	TGTGCCAGTAGTCCAACCCCTCCCGGAGCCACTAGGGTTAACTATGGCTACACCTTC	CASSPTPPGATRVNYGYTF
-	TRBJ1-1	TRBV5-1	many	TGCGCCAGCAGCTTGGCCTCGCCGAACACTGAAGCTTTCTTT	CASSLASPNTEAFF
-	TRBJ1-5	TRBV28	many	TGTGCCAGCAGTGTCGGAGGCCAGCCCCAGCATTTT	CASSVGGQPQHF
-	TRBJ1-2	TRBV24-1	-	TGTGCCACCAGTGATCCGCGGTTTTATGGCTACACCTTC	CATSDPRFYGYTF
TRBD1	TRBJ1-3	TRBV6-5	-	TGTGCCAGCAGTTACTCGGGGACAGGGGTTGGAAACACCATATATTTT	CASSYSGTGVGNTIYF
-	TRBJ2-5	TRBV6-2/TRBV6-3	-	TGTGCCAGCAGTTACCTGGCGGTAGGGGATTTTTGGGAGACCCAGTACTTC	CASSYLAVGDFWETQYF
TRBD2	TRBJ2-1	TRBV24-1	few	TGTGCCACCAGAATAGCGGGAGACAGTGATGAGCAGTTCTTC	CATRIAGDSDEQFF
-	TRBJ2-7	TRBV5-1	-	TGCGCCAGCATCTTGGGCCAGGGCAGCTCCTACGATCAGTACTTC	CASILGQGSSYDQYF
-	TRBJ2-5	TRBV27	many	TGTGCCAGCAGTCCTCTGACAGGCTACCAAGAGACCCAGTACTTC	CASSPLTGYQETQYF
TRBD2	TRBJ2-3	TRBV27	many	TGTGCCAGCACCAATCGGGGGGGAACCCGCACAGATACGCAGTATTTT	CASTNRGGTRTDTQYF
TRBD1	TRBJ2-2	TRBV19	many	TGTGCCAGTACCGGGGACAGAGAAAGGAACACCGGGGAGCTGTTTTTT	CASTGDRERNTGELFF
-	TRBJ2-3	TRBV20-1	-	TGCAGTGCCGCTGACAACACAGATACGCAGTATTTT	CSAADNTDTQYF
TRBD1	TRBJ1-3	TRBV15	many	TGTGCCACCAGCGGGGCTTGGACAGGGGCCGGAAACACCATATATTTT	CATSGAWTGAGNTIYF
-	TRBJ1-2	TRBV12-3/TRBV12-4	few	TGTGCCATCAGCCCGGGACACCTAGCTAACTATGGCTACACCTTC	CAISPGHLANYGYTF
-	TRBJ1-6	TRBV5-1	many	TGCGCCAGCAGCTTGTCCTGGGGGCAGTTGTCACCCCTCCACTTT	CASSLSWGQLSPLHF
-	TRBJ2-7	TRBV28	large	TGTGCCAGCAGTTTAGAGGGTTTCTCCTACGAGCAGTACTTC	CASSLEGFSYEQYF
-	TRBJ2-7	TRBV10-1	few	TGCGCCAGCAGTGAGTCGGGAGTGGGCTACGAGCAGTACTTC	CASSESGVGYEQYF
-	TRBJ2-5	TRBV5-5	few	TGTGCCAGCAGCTTACGGGAGACCCAGTACTTC	CASSLRETQYF
TRBD2	TRBJ2-1	TRBV3-1	many	TGTGCCAGCAGTAGACGGACTAGCGGGGCCCCCCGTTCCAATGAGCAGTTCTTC	CASSRRTSGAPRSNEQFF
-	TRBJ2-1	TRBV5-8	many	TGTGCCAGCAGCTTGGTTGCGGGATCCTACAATGAGCAGTTCTTC	CASSLVAGSYNEQFF
-	TRBJ2-3	TRBV7-6	many	TGTGCCAGCAGCCTTTCGGGCGGTAAAACAGATACGCAGTATTTT	CASSLSGGKTDTQYF
-	TRBJ2-1	TRBV27	-	TGTGCCATCACCCAGGCGGGTCTTTACAATGAGCAGTTCTTC	CAITQAGLYNEQFF
TRBD1	TRBJ1-5	TRBV6-2/TRBV6-3	-	TGTGCCAGCAATTACAGGGGGCGAAGACAGCGTCAGCATTTT	CASNYRGRRQRQHF
-	TRBJ2-2	TRBV12-3/TRBV12-4	-	TGTGCCAGCAGTTTCGGGGTCGCGGACACCGGGGAGTTGTTTTTT	CASSFGVADTGELFF
TRBD2	TRBJ2-5	TRBV20-1	-	TGCAGTGCTAGAGAAGGCTTTAGCGGGAGGGCCGGAGAGACCCAGTACTTC	CSAREGFSGRAGETQYF